These 15 T cell receptor beta chains came from one sample sequenced in a study of identical twins. TCRdb fed the 5' RACE reads into MiXCR, producing one record per CDR3 protein. The sample includes 750,000 to 950,000 distinct CDR3 sequences, 9% to 15% of them seen just once. The same sample was also used in a study of yellow fever vaccine responses in identical twins.

The sequencing input was PBMCs. All receptors come from a woman younger than 30 in good health.

This clonotype was picked up a small number of times. The chain links TRBV4-1 to TRBJ2-2, with 8 bases aligning to TRBD1. V shed 7 bases, J shed 1 base, and the junction held 2 bases outside the gene matches. The CDR3 is made up of 14 amino acids. The germline CDR1 and CDR2 sequences are MGHRA and YSYEKL. CDR3 in amino acids: CASKTGVNTGELFF. Written as DNA, the CDR3 is TGCGCCAGCAAGACAGGGGTGAACACCGGGGAGCTGTTTTTT.

This clonotype was counted between two and nine times. The V and J genes are TRBV6-1 and TRBJ2-1; D unclear. The CDR3 totals 14 residues. Germline V gene data show CDR1 as MNHNS and CDR2 as SASEGT. Trimming cost V 6 bases and J 9 bases, with 18 bases left between them. This chain's CDR3 is CASRPERWSSEQFF. The DNA for the CDR3 is TGTGCCAGCAGGCCCGAGCGTTGGTCCAGTGAGCAGTTCTTC.

As DNA, the CDR3 is TGTGCCAGCAGCGAACAGGGGAGTGGGCAGCCCCAGCATTTT. Translating it yields CASSEQGSGQPQHF. The rearrangement joins TRBV7-9 to TRBJ1-5; TRBD1 aligns across 7 bases. CDR1 SEHNR and CDR2 FQNEAQ come from the germline V gene (reference sequence). The CDR3 runs to 14 residues. V dropped 5 bases and J dropped 7; count of bases not matched to a gene: 8.

This clonotype showed up just a few times. This rearrangement joins TRBV9 to TRBJ2-3, with 11 bases lining up with TRBD2. Losses at the gene ends were 4 bases for V and 2 bases for J; bases not matched to a gene: 6. The CDR3 has 16 amino acids. Per the germline V gene, CDR1 is SGDLS and CDR2 is YYNGEE. The CDR3 here is CASSPPSGGSTDTQYF. CDR3 nucleotides: TGTGCCAGCAGCCCACCTAGCGGGGGGTCCACAGATACGCAGTATTTT.

This clonotype was recorded at least ten times. The CDR3 DNA reads as TGTGCCAGCAGCCTAACAATTTCCAATCAACAAGAGCAGTACTTC. This encodes CASSLTISNQQEQYF. The chain joins TRBV7-8 to TRBJ2-7; D not certain. Germline assignment: CDR1 SGHVS and CDR2 FQNEAQ. The CDR3 covers 15 residues. V was pared by 5 bases and J by 7 bases, with 21 bases between.

J is TRBJ1-1 and V is TRBV5-6, with D perhaps TRBD1 (5 bases). V was shortened by 4 bases and J by 6 bases, with 16 bases between the two germline ends. This CDR3 has 14 residues. CDR1 SGHDT and CDR2 YYEEEE come from the germline V gene. The CDR3 DNA follows: TGTGCCAGCAGCCGGGACGGTGGGATGCCTGAAGCTTTCTTT. Its translation: CASSRDGGMPEAFF.

The chain carries TRBV9 and TRBJ2-3, with TRBD2 as a possible D gene (5 bases). This CDR3 has 15 residues. Trimming cost V 0 bases and J 6 bases, with 14 bases left between them. Germline assignment: CDR1 SGDLS and CDR2 YYNGEE. CDR3 bases: TGTGCCAGCAGCGTAGAGCCTAGCCCATGGGATACGCAGTATTTT. Translation: CASSVEPSPWDTQYF.

This clonotype turned up a few times. V usage is TRBV2 and J usage is TRBJ2-1, with 7 bases identical to TRBD2. The CDR3 covers 17 residues. The V segment lost 3 bases and the J segment 3 bases; nucleotides outside the gene matches: 11. CDR1 SNHLY and CDR2 FYNNEI come from the germline V gene. In DNA, the CDR3 is TGTGCCAGCAGTGACGAAAAAGCGGGACGGGGCTACAATGAGCAGTTCTTC. It codes for CASSDEKAGRGYNEQFF.

This rearrangement joins TRBV5-1 to TRBJ2-5, with 9 bases fitting TRBD1. Germline CDR1 SGHRS, CDR2 YFSETQ. V gave up 4 bases and J gave up 4 bases; unmatched junction bases: 5. This CDR3 contains 14 residues. CDR3 residues: CASSMDRGGETQYF. CDR3 in DNA: TGCGCCAGCAGCATGGACAGGGGTGGAGAGACCCAGTACTTC.

This clonotype was recorded many times. The CDR3: CATSDFPGGNEQFF. As DNA, the CDR3 is TGTGCCACCAGTGATTTTCCAGGCGGCAATGAGCAGTTCTTC. V and J are TRBV24-1 and TRBJ2-1, with D unclear. CDR1 and CDR2 (germline): KGHDR, SFDVKD. The CDR3 extends over 14 amino acids. Trimming removed 1 base at V and 6 bases at J, with 9 bases between.

This clonotype has a count of ten or more. The chain couples TRBV27 to TRBJ2-7, with a tentative D call TRBD2 (5 bases). The V end was cut by 5 bases, the J end by 4 bases, with 18 bases between. CDR3 length equals 15 residues. CDR1 is MNHEY and CDR2 is SMNVEV in the germline V gene (reference sequence). The CDR3 is CASSPAWTSGYEQYF. CDR3 coding DNA: TGTGCCAGCAGTCCCGCCTGGACCTCGGGGTACGAGCAGTACTTC.

J is TRBJ2-5 and V is TRBV10-3; 8 nucleotides line up with TRBD1. The CDR3 has 14 amino acids. Germline V gene lookup returns CDR1 ENHRY and CDR2 SYGVKD. Losses at the gene ends were 5 bases for V and 1 base for J; bases not matched to a gene: 3. The CDR3: CAISQGAFQETQYF. CDR3 DNA sequence: TGTGCCATCAGTCAGGGGGCTTTCCAAGAGACCCAGTACTTC.

This clonotype came up a few times. The rearrangement links TRBV5-1 to TRBJ2-3; D remains unclear. Trimming shortened V by 0 bases and J by 1 base, and 15 bases separated the two germline ends. Germline V gene data show CDR1 as SGHRS and CDR2 as YFSETQ. CDR3 length: 17 amino acids. The CDR3 DNA sequence: TGCGCCAGCAGCTTGGTACCTTCTCCTACGGGCACAGATACGCAGTATTTT. Amino acid sequence: CASSLVPSPTGTDTQYF.

This clonotype was seen a few times. J is TRBJ2-2 and V is TRBV24-1; 8 bases match TRBD1. CDR3 length: 15 residues. Trimming took 4 bases from V and 7 from J; bases not matched to a gene: 7. CDR1 and CDR2 (germline): KGHDR, SFDVKD. The CDR3 nucleotides are TGTGCCACCAGTGAGCCCAGGGGGCTCGACGGGGAGCTGTTTTTT. Amino acids: CATSEPRGLDGELFF.

In this sample, this clonotype turned up many times. The J gene is TRBJ1-4, the V gene TRBV5-1; D might be TRBD1 (5 bases). Germline CDR1 and CDR2: SGHRS and YFSETQ. The length of the CDR3 is 17 residues. Trimming removed 0 bases at V and 0 bases at J, with 12 bases between. The CDR3 is CASSLVSGTATNEKLFF. The CDR3 bases are TGCGCCAGCAGCTTGGTTTCAGGGACGGCAACTAATGAAAAACTGTTTTTT.